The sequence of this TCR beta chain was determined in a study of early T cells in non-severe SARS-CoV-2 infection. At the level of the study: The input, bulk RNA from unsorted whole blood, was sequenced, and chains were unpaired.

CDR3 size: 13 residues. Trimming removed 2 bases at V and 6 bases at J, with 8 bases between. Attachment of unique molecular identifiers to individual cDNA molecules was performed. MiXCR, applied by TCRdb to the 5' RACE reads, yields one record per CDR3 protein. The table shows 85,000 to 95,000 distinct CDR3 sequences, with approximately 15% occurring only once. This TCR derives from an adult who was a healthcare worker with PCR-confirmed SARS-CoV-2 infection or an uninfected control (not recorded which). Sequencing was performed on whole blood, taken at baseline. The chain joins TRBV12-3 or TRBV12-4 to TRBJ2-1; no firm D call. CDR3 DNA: TGTGCCAGCAGTTTAATGGAAATCAATGAGCAGTTCTTC. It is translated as CASSLMEINEQFF.